This TCR beta chain emerged from a study of T cells after yellow fever vaccination. Study details: Preparation of the low-cell-number fractions used SMART-Seq v4 Ultra Low Input. General observations from the study: Clones that expanded after primary vaccination mostly reappeared after the booster (approximately 96% CD4, roughly 90% CD8). Abundant clonotypes (contaminants from the bulk population) could be present in FACS-sorted repertoires.

After removal of 3 bases from V and 5 bases from J, the junction contained 11 bases not matched to a gene. Germline-derived CDR1 and CDR2 are ENHRY and SYGVKD. CDR3 length equals 18 residues. This clonotype was observed a handful of times. Its matching antigen is unknown. Template switching with 5'RACE generated the TCR cDNA and added a universal primer site and UMIs. One entry per CDR3 protein results from TCRdb running MiXCR on the 5' RACE reads. Seen here are 300,000 to 450,000 distinct CDR3 sequences, around 8.1% observed once, and the top ten hold roughly 18%. This sequence joins TRBV10-3 and TRBJ2-3; 13 bases are shared with TRBD2. The sequence was collected from a man aged 18 to 30 who received the YFV17D yellow fever vaccine. The input for sequencing was PBMCs, taken 35 to 50 days after the first yellow fever vaccination. As DNA, the CDR3 is TGTGCCATCAGTGATCACGGACTAGCGGGGGCCGGGGGAGATACGCAGTATTTT. Translation gives CAISDHGLAGAGGDTQYF.